The source of this T cell receptor beta chain is a study of blood T cell repertoires in COVID-19. At the level of the study: Sites across the United States, Italy and Spain contributed samples from acute and convalescent COVID-19. From T cells, B-cell-depleted T cells, or PBMCs came the material, which was cDNA or gDNA.

Per the original methods: Amplification of reference gene primers was used by the study to estimate nucleated cell counts. Profiled with immunoSEQ multiplex PCR; TCRdb holds only in-frame clones, not every one. V and J calls and clone size are those listed in that table; D and trimming were worked out from the DNA. The table has fewer than 65,000 clones, approximately 92% seen once. This CDR3 is 16 amino acids long. The V gene's germline CDR1 is MNHEY and CDR2 SVGAGI. V gave up 3 bases and J gave up 4 bases; unmatched junction bases: 10. The sequence was collected from a woman aged 55-75 years with COVID-19, enrolled during active disease. Specimen: peripheral blood. This chain uses TRBV6-5 with TRBJ2-5; TRBD2 matches at 8 bases. The CDR3 reads CASSYRSGSGAETQYF. As DNA, the CDR3 is TGTGCCAGCAGTTATAGAAGCGGGAGTGGGGCAGAGACCCAGTACTTC.